This T cell receptor beta chain was sequenced in a study of early T cells in non-severe SARS-CoV-2 infection. The CDR3 length is 12 residues. The V gene lost 0 bases and the J gene lost 15 bases, with 12 bases spanning the gap. Germline CDR1 reads WSHSY; CDR2 reads SAAADI. Individual cDNA molecules were tagged with unique molecular identifiers. TCRdb recomputed calls from the 5' RACE reads with MiXCR, one row per CDR3 protein. The repertoire holds under 80,000 distinct CDR3 sequences, with approximately 13% as singletons. The sample was whole blood. The chain joins TRBV10-2 to TRBJ2-1; perhaps TRBD2 as D (5 bases). The sequence came from an adult who was a healthcare worker with PCR-confirmed SARS-CoV-2 infection or an uninfected control (not recorded which). In nucleotides, the CDR3 is TGCGCCAGCAGTGAGTCGATATCGGGGAGGTTCTTC. It codes for CASSESISGRFF.